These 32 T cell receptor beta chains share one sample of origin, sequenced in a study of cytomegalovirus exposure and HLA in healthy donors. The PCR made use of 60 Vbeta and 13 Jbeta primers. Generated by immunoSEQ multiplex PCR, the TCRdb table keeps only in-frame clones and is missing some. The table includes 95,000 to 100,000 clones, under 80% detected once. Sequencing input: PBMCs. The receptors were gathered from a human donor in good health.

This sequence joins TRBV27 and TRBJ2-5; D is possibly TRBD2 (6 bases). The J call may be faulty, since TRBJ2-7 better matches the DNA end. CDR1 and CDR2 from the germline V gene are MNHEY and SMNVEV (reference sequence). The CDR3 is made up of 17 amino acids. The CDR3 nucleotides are TGTGCCAGCAGTTCCTCCGCACGGGACTTCCTTTCCTACGAGCAGTACTTC. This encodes CASSSSARDFLSYEQYF.

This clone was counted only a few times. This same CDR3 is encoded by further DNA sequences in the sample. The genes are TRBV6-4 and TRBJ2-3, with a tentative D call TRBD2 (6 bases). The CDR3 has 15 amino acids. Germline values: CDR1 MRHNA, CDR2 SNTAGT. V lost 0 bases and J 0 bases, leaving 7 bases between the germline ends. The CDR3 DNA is TGTGCCAGCAGTGACTCAGCGGGTAGCACAGATACGCAGTATTTT. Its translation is CASSDSAGSTDTQYF.

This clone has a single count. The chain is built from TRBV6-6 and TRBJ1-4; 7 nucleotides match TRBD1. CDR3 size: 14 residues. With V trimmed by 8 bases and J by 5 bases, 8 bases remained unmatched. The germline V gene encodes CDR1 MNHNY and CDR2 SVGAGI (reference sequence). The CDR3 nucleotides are TGTGCCAGCCGATGGACAGGACAAAATGAAAAACTGTTTTTT. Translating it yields CASRWTGQNEKLFF.

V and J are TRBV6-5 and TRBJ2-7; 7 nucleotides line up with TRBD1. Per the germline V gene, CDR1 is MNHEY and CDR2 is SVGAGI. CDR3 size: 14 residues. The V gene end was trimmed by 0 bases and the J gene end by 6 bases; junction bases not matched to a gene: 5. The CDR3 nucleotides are TGTGCCAGCAGTTACTCGACAGGGCCGGCCGAGCAGTACTTC. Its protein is CASSYSTGPAEQYF.

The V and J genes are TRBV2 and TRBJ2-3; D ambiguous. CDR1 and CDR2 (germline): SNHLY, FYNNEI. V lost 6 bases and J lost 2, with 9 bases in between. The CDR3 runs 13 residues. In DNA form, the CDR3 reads TGTGCCAGCAGATCAGGATACACAGATACGCAGTATTTT. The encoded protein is CASRSGYTDTQYF. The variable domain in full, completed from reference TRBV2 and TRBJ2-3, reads EPEVTQTPSHQVTQMGQEVILRCVPISNHLYFYWYRQILGQKVEFLVSFYNNEISEKSEIFDDQFSVERPDGSNFTLKIRSTKLEDSAMYFCASRSGYTDTQYFGPGTRLTVL.

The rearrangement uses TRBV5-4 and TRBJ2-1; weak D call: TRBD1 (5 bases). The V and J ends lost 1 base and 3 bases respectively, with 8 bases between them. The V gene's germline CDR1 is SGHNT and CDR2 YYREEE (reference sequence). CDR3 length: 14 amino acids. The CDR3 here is CASSLPGFYNEQFF. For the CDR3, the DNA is TGTGCCAGCAGCTTGCCAGGGTTCTACAATGAGCAGTTCTTC. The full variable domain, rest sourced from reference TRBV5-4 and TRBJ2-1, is ETGVTQSPTHLIKTRGQQVTLRCSSQSGHNTVSWYQQALGQGPQFIFQYYREEENGRGNFPPRFSGLQFPNYSSELNVNALELDDSALYLCASSLPGFYNEQFFGPGTRLTVL.

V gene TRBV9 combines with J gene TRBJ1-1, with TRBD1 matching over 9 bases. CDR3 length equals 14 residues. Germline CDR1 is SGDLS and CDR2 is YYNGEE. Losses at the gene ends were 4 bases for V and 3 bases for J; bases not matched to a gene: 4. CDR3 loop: CASSLGQGYTEAFF. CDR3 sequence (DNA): TGTGCCAGCAGCTTAGGACAGGGGTACACTGAAGCTTTCTTT.

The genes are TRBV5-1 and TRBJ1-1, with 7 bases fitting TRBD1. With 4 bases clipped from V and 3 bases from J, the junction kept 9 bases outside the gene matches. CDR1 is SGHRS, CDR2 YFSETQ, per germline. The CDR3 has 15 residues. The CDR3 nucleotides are TGCGCCAGCAGCGTGGACAGGATCCTGGACACTGAAGCTTTCTTT. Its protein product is CASSVDRILDTEAFF.

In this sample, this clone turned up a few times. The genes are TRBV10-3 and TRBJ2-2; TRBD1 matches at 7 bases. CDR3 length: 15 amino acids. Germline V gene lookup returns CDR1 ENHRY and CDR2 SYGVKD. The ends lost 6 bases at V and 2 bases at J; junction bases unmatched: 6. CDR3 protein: CAISPGQRNTGELFF. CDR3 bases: TGTGCCATCAGCCCGGGACAGAGAAACACCGGGGAGCTGTTTTTT.

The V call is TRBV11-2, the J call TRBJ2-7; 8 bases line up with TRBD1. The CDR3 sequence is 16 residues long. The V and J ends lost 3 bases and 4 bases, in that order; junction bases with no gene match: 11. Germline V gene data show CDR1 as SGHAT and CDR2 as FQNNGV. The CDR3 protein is CASSFTGGSFTYEQYF. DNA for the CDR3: TGTGCCAGCAGCTTTACAGGGGGAAGTTTTACATACGAGCAGTACTTC.

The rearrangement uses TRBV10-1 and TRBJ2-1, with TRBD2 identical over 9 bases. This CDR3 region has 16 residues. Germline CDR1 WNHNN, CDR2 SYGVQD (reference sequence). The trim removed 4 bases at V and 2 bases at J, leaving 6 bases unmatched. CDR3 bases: TGCGCCAGCAGTGCTGGCGGGAGGGGCACCTACAATGAGCAGTTCTTC. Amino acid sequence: CASSAGGRGTYNEQFF.

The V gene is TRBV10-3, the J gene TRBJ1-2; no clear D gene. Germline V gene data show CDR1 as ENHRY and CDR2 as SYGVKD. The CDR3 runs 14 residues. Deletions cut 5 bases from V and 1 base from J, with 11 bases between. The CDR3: CAISTQIINYGYTF. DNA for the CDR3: TGTGCCATCAGTACACAAATTATTAACTATGGCTACACCTTC.

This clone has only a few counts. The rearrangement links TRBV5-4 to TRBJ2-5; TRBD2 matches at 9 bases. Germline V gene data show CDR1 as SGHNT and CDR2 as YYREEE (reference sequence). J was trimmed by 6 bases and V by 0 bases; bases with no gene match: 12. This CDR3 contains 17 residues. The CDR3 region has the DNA TGTGCCAGCAGCTTGGGACTAGCGGAGACCTCGTCAAAGACCCAGTACTTC. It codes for CASSLGLAETSSKTQYF.

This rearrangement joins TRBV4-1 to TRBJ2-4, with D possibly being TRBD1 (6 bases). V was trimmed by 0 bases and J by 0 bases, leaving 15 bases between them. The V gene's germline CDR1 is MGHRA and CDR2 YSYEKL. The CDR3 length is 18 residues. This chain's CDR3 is CASSQDQDRILAKNIQYF. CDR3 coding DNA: TGCGCCAGCAGCCAAGATCAAGACAGGATACTAGCCAAAAACATTCAGTACTTC.

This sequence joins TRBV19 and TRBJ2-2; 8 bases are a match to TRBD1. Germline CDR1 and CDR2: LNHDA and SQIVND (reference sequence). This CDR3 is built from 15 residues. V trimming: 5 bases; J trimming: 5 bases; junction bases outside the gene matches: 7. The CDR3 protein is CASSLGQGRTGELFF. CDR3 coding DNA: TGTGCCAGTAGTCTTGGACAGGGAAGAACCGGGGAGCTGTTTTTT. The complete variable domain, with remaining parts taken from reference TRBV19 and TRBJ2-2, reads DGGITQSPKYLFRKEGQNVTLSCEQNLNHDAMYWYRQDPGQGLRLIYYSQIVNDFQKGDIAEGYSVSREKKESFPLTVTSAQKNPTAFYLCASSLGQGRTGELFFGEGSRLTVL.

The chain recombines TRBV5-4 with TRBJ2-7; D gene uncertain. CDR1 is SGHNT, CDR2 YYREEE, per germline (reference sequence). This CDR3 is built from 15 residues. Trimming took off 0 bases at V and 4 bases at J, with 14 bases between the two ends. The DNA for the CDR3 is TGTGCCAGCAGCTTGGGGCGGAGAAATATATACGAGCAGTACTTC. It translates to CASSLGRRNIYEQYF. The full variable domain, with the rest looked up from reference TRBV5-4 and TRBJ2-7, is ETGVTQSPTHLIKTRGQQVTLRCSSQSGHNTVSWYQQALGQGPQFIFQYYREEENGRGNFPPRFSGLQFPNYSSELNVNALELDDSALYLCASSLGRRNIYEQYFGPGTRLTVT.

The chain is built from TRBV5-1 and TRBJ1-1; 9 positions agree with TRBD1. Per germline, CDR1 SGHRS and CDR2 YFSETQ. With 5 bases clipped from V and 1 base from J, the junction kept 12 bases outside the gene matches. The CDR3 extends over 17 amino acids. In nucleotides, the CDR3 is TGCGCCAGCAGATTTACCGGGACAGGGAAAGGGAACACTGAAGCTTTCTTT. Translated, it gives CASRFTGTGKGNTEAFF.

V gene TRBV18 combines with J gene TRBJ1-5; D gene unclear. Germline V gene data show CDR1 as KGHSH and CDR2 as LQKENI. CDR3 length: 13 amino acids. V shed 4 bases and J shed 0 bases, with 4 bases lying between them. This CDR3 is CASSLYSNQPQHF. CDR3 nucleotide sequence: TGTGCCAGCTCACTTTATAGCAATCAGCCCCAGCATTTT.

The CDR3 coding sequence is TGTGCCAGCAGCTGGGGGGCTAGCGGGGATACGGGTGAGCAGTACTTC. This encodes CASSWGASGDTGEQYF. V and J are TRBV5-4 and TRBJ2-7, with 9 nucleotides matching TRBD2. The CDR3 spans 16 residues. Looked up from germline, CDR1 is SGHNT and CDR2 is YYREEE (reference sequence). The trim removed 3 bases at V and 7 bases at J, leaving 14 bases unmatched.

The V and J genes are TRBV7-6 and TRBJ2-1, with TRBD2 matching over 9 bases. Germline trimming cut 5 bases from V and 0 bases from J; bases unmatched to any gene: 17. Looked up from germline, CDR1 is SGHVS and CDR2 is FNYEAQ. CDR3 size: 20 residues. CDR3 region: CASSPVFGRGGKTSYNEQFF. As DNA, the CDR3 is TGTGCCAGCAGCCCAGTGTTCGGGCGGGGGGGAAAGACCTCCTACAATGAGCAGTTCTTC.

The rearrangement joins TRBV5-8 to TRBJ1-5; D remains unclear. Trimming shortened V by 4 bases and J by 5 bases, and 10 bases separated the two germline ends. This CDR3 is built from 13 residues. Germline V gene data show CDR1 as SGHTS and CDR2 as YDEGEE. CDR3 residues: CASSREGYQPQHF. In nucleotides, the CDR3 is TGTGCCAGCAGCCGCGAGGGCTATCAGCCCCAGCATTTT.

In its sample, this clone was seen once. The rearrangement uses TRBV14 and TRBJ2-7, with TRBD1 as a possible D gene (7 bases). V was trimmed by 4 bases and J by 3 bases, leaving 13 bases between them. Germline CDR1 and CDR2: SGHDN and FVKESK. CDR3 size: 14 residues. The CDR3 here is CASSPLAGGYEQYF. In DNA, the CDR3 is TGTGCCAGCAGCCCACTAGCAGGGGGCTACGAGCAGTACTTC. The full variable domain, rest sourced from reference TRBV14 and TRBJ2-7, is EAGVTQFPSHSVIEKGQTVTLRCDPISGHDNLYWYRRVMGKEIKFLLHFVKESKQDESGMPNNRFLAERTGGTYSTLKVQPAELEDSGVYFCASSPLAGGYEQYFGPGTRLTVT.

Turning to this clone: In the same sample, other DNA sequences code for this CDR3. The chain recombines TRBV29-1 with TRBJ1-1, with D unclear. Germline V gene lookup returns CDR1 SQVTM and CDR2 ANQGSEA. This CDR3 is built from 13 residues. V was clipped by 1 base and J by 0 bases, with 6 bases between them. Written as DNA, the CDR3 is TGCAGCGTTGAAGGGAGAATGAACACTGAAGCTTTCTTT. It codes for CSVEGRMNTEAFF. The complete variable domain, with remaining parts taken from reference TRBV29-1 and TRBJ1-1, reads SAVISQKPSRDICQRGTSLTIQCQVDSQVTMMFWYRQQPGQSLTLIATANQGSEATYESGFVIDKFPISRPNLTFSTLTVSNMSPEDSSIYLCSVEGRMNTEAFFGQGTRLTVV.

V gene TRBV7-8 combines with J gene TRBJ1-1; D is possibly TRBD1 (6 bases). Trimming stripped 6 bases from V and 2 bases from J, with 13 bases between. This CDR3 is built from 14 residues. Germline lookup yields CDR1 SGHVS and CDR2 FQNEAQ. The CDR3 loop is CASRFPGHNTEAFF. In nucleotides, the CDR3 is TGTGCCAGCAGATTCCCGGGACATAACACTGAAGCTTTCTTT.

CDR3 loop: CAWSDNQREGYEQYF. Written as DNA, the CDR3 is TGTGCCTGGAGTGATAATCAGCGGGAGGGATACGAGCAGTACTTC. The chain joins TRBV30 to TRBJ2-7; 10 positions match TRBD2. The germline CDR1 and CDR2 sequences are GTSNPN and SVGIG (reference sequence). With 1 base clipped from V and 4 bases from J, the junction kept 7 bases outside the gene matches. The CDR3 loop spans 15 amino acids.

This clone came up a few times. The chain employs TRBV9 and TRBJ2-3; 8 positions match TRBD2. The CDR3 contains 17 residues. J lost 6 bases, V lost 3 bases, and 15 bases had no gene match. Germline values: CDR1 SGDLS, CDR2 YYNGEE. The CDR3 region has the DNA TGTGCCAGCAGCGCTACCTCCGGGACTAGAGGGGGGGATACGCAGTATTTT. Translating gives CASSATSGTRGGDTQYF.

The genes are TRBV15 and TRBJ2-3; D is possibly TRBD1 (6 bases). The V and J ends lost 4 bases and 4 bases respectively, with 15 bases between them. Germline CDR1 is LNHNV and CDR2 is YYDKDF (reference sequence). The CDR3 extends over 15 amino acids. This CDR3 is CATSNRERVADTQYF. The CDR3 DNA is TGTGCCACCAGCAACAGGGAGCGCGTGGCAGATACGCAGTATTTT.

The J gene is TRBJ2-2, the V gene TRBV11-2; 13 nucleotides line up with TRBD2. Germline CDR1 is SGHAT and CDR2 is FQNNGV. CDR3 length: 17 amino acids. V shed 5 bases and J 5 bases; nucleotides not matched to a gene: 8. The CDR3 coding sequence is TGTGCCAGCAGCAGGACTAGCGGGGGCCCTAGGACCGGGGAGCTGTTTTTT. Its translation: CASSRTSGGPRTGELFF.

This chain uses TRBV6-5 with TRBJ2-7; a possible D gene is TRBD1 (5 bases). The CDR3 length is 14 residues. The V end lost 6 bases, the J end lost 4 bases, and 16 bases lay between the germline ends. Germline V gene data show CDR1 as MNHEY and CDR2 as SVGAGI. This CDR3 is CASRSDRSRYEQYF. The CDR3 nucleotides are TGTGCCAGCAGATCAGACAGAAGTAGATACGAGCAGTACTTC.

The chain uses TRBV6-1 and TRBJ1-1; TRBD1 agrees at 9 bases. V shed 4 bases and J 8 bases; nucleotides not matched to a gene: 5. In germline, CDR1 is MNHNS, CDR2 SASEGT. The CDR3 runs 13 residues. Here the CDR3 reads CASSAGQGTEAFF. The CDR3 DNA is TGTGCCAGCAGTGCCGGACAGGGGACCGAAGCTTTCTTT.

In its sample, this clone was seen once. CDR3 bases: TGCGCCAGCAGAACGGTAGCGAGCACAGATACGCAGTATTTT. This sequence encodes CASRTVASTDTQYF. The chain recombines TRBV5-1 with TRBJ2-3, with TRBD2 as a possible D gene (5 bases). The germline V and J ends were trimmed by 5 bases and 0 bases, with 10 bases remaining between them. The germline CDR1 and CDR2 sequences are SGHRS and YFSETQ. The CDR3 covers 14 residues.

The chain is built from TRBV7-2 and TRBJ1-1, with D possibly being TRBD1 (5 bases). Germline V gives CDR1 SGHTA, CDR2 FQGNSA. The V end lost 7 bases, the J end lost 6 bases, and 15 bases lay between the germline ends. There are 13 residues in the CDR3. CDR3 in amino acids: CASTPTVNPEAFF. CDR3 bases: TGTGCCAGCACCCCGACAGTCAACCCTGAAGCTTTCTTT.